One and the same sample provided the 27 T cell receptor beta chains below, sequenced in a study of T cells after yellow fever vaccination. One entry per CDR3 protein, called by TCRdb with MiXCR from the 5' RACE reads. This sample has about 550,000 distinct CDR3 sequences, with about 19% found just once. Sequenced here: PBMCs, sampled 15 days after the yellow fever booster vaccination. These receptors originate from a man in his thirties or forties who received the YFV17D yellow fever vaccine.

This clonotype turned up a few times. The chain recombines TRBV20-1 with TRBJ1-6; 7 positions agree with TRBD1. Germline V lookup: CDR1 DFQATT, CDR2 SNEGSKA (reference sequence). V lost 3 bases to trimming and J lost 6 bases; unmatched junction nucleotides: 2. This CDR3 is built from 13 residues. The CDR3 region is CSARRGLNSPLHF. The CDR3 DNA reads as TGCAGTGCTAGGAGGGGGCTTAATTCACCCCTCCACTTT.

This chain joins TRBV3-1 and TRBJ2-2, with 7 bases fitting TRBD1. The CDR3 length is 14 residues. Per germline, CDR1 LGHDT and CDR2 YNNKEL (reference sequence). The trim removed 7 bases at V and 8 bases at J, leaving 10 bases unmatched. This CDR3 is CASNDRATSGELFF. The DNA for the CDR3 is TGTGCCAGCAACGACAGGGCCACCTCAGGGGAGCTGTTTTTT.

The chain couples TRBV16 to TRBJ1-5, with D hard to call. Trimming cost V 0 bases and J 2 bases, with 5 bases left between them. This CDR3 contains 14 residues. The germline V gene has CDR1 KGHSY and CDR2 FQNENV. CDR3 nucleotides: TGTGCCAGCAGCCAATCAGCCGGCAATCAGCCCCAGCATTTT. It encodes CASSQSAGNQPQHF.

The sample holds a few counts of this clonotype. The chain employs TRBV3-1 and TRBJ2-1; 9 bases map to TRBD2. CDR3 length: 15 residues. Losses at the gene ends were 0 bases for V and 8 bases for J; bases not matched to a gene: 5. Germline CDR1 LGHDT, CDR2 YNNKEL (reference sequence). The CDR3: CASSQDGTSFDEQFF. The DNA of the CDR3 is TGTGCCAGCAGCCAAGATGGGACTAGCTTCGATGAGCAGTTCTTC.

The V call is TRBV5-1, the J call TRBJ1-5; D remains ambiguous. The V and J ends lost 4 bases and 5 bases respectively, with 13 bases between them. The length of the CDR3 is 14 residues. Germline CDR1 reads SGHRS; CDR2 reads YFSETQ. The CDR3 loop reads CASSETGPYQPQHF. As DNA, the CDR3 is TGCGCCAGCAGCGAAACCGGGCCTTATCAGCCCCAGCATTTT. Full variable domain (missing parts from reference TRBV5-1 and TRBJ1-5): KAGVTQTPRYLIKTRGQQVTLSCSPISGHRSVSWYQQTPGQGLQFLFEYFSETQRNKGNFPGRFSGRQFSNSRSEMNVSTLELGDSALYLCASSETGPYQPQHFGDGTRLSIL.

In this sample, this clonotype turned up a few times. The chain employs TRBV19 and TRBJ2-7; 7 bases map to TRBD1. After removal of 3 bases from V and 3 bases from J, the junction contained 11 bases not matched to a gene. The CDR3 loop spans 16 amino acids. Germline loops: CDR1 LNHDA, CDR2 SQIVND (reference sequence). CDR3 protein: CASSIRGTPEFYEQYF. Here the CDR3 DNA reads TGTGCCAGTAGTATCAGGGGGACCCCGGAGTTCTACGAGCAGTACTTC.

This clonotype was detected only a few times. The rearrangement joins TRBV28 to TRBJ2-1, with a possible D match to TRBD2 (6 bases). This CDR3 has 16 residues. Germline CDR1 MDHEN, CDR2 SYDVKM. With 3 bases removed from V and 2 bases from J, the gap between germline ends came to 14 bases. The CDR3 sequence is CASSFDGSPTYNEQFF. As DNA, the CDR3 is TGTGCCAGCAGTTTTGACGGGAGTCCCACCTACAATGAGCAGTTCTTC.

The rearrangement links TRBV20-1 to TRBJ1-1; D remains ambiguous. This CDR3 contains 11 residues. Germline assignment: CDR1 DFQATT and CDR2 SNEGSKA (reference sequence). Deletions cut 4 bases from V and 11 bases from J, with 14 bases between. CDR3 loop: CSAIGSRRAFF. CDR3 in DNA: TGCAGTGCTATTGGTTCCCGAAGGGCTTTCTTT.

This clonotype has only a few counts. This chain joins TRBV20-1 and TRBJ2-2; the D gene is possibly TRBD1 (7 bases). The CDR3 length is 13 residues. In germline, CDR1 is DFQATT, CDR2 SNEGSKA (reference sequence). V was pared by 2 bases and J by 6 bases, with 10 bases between. This chain's CDR3 is CSARQGGAGELFF. The CDR3 coding sequence is TGCAGTGCTAGACAGGGGGGCGCCGGGGAGCTGTTTTTT.

This chain links TRBV7-8 with TRBJ2-3; no clear D gene. CDR3 size: 13 residues. V was cut by 0 bases and J by 4 bases, with 5 bases left in between. CDR1 is SGHVS, CDR2 FQNEAQ, per germline. Written as DNA, the CDR3 is TGTGCCAGCAGCTTAGCTTGGTCAGATACGCAGTATTTT. Its protein is CASSLAWSDTQYF.

This chain links TRBV29-1 with TRBJ1-1; no clear D. Germline V gene data show CDR1 as SQVTM and CDR2 as ANQGSEA. The V and J ends lost 7 bases and 2 bases respectively, with 11 bases between them. The CDR3 contains 12 residues. The CDR3 here is CSALHINTEAFF. DNA of the CDR3: TGCAGCGCCCTGCACATTAACACTGAAGCTTTCTTT.

This clonotype was observed a handful of times. The CDR3 DNA reads as TGCAGCGTAGGCGTTGAAGCTTTCTTT. Residues: CSVGVEAFF. This chain joins TRBV29-1 and TRBJ1-1; no firm D call. CDR1 and CDR2 from the germline V gene are SQVTM and ANQGSEA. The CDR3 contains 9 residues. V was pared by 6 bases and J by 7 bases, with 6 bases between.

In its sample, this clonotype was seen a few times. V usage is TRBV20-1 and J usage is TRBJ2-7; TRBD1 is a possible D gene (6 bases). Trimming took 0 bases from V and 2 from J, leaving 11 bases between them. The CDR3 runs to 14 residues. In germline, CDR1 is DFQATT, CDR2 SNEGSKA (reference sequence). For the CDR3, the DNA is TGCAGTGCTAGAGACAGGGGACCGACCTACGAGCAGTACTTC. The encoded protein is CSARDRGPTYEQYF.

This clonotype appeared a few times. This chain joins TRBV12-3 or TRBV12-4 and TRBJ2-2; TRBD1 is a possible D gene (6 bases). With 3 bases removed from V and 6 bases from J, the gap between germline ends came to 17 bases. The CDR3 spans 16 residues. DNA of the CDR3: TGTGCCAGCAGTTTCCGGACAGAGTCGGCACCCGGGGAGCTGTTTTTT. It is translated as CASSFRTESAPGELFF.

The chain couples TRBV6-2 or TRBV6-3 to TRBJ2-7; D unclear. This CDR3 comprises 13 residues. Germline CDR1 MNHEY, CDR2 SVGEGT. V lost 8 bases and J lost 3, with 14 bases in between. The CDR3 bases are TGTGCCAGCTCGGCGGCCAAAGTCTACGAGCAGTACTTC. Protein: CASSAAKVYEQYF.

The J gene is TRBJ2-2, the V gene TRBV4-3; D is perhaps TRBD1 (5 bases). The CDR3 spans 16 residues. The ends were cut back, 1 base at V and 0 bases at J, with 9 bases in the middle. Germline V lookup: CDR1 LGHNA, CDR2 YSLEER. CDR3 sequence (DNA): TGCGCCAGCAGCCAAGTAACAGGCACGAACACCGGGGAGCTGTTTTTT. It encodes CASSQVTGTNTGELFF.

The J gene is TRBJ1-5, the V gene TRBV12-3 or TRBV12-4, with no clear D. Trimming removed 2 bases from V and 0 bases from J, with 14 bases in between. The CDR3 length is 17 residues. The CDR3 DNA reads TGTGCCAGCAGTTTACGGCGTTTAGAGACTAGCAATCAGCCCCAGCATTTT. It yields the protein CASSLRRLETSNQPQHF.

J is TRBJ2-7 and V is TRBV20-1, with unresolved D. Germline V gene sequence: CDR1 DFQATT, CDR2 SNEGSKA (reference sequence). The CDR3 loop spans 9 amino acids. V lost 7 bases and J 6 bases, leaving 7 bases between the germline ends. CDR3 coding DNA: TGCAGTGGGATCTGCGAGCAGTACTTC. This codes for CSGICEQYF.

This clonotype came up many times. The DNA of the CDR3 is TGCAGTGCTAGAGAACCAGCGGGGGCCTCCTACGAGCAGTACTTC. Translation: CSAREPAGASYEQYF. The rearrangement uses TRBV20-1 and TRBJ2-7; TRBD2 agrees at 8 bases. This CDR3 spans 15 amino acids. Germline trimming cut 0 bases from V and 0 bases from J; bases unmatched to any gene: 4. Germline-derived CDR1 and CDR2 are DFQATT and SNEGSKA (reference sequence).

The sample holds a few counts of this clonotype. The chain recombines TRBV7-9 with TRBJ2-5, with D unresolved. Germline CDR1 reads SEHNR; CDR2 reads FQNEAQ (reference sequence). CDR3 length: 13 residues. The V end was cut by 7 bases, the J end by 3 bases, with 12 bases between. The CDR3 loop reads CASTLAGKETQYF. For the CDR3, the DNA is TGTGCCAGCACCCTGGCCGGAAAAGAGACCCAGTACTTC. Full variable domain (rest looked up from reference TRBV7-9 and TRBJ2-5): DTGVSQNPRHKITKRGQNVTFRCDPISEHNRLYWYRQTLGQGPEFLTYFQNEAQLEKSRLLSDRFSAERPKGSFSTLEIQRTEQGDSAMYLCASTLAGKETQYFGPGTRLLVL.

The J gene is TRBJ2-1, the V gene TRBV3-1; TRBD2 aligns across 8 bases. Unmatched junction bases numbered 10, after V lost 0 bases and J lost 9 bases. Germline CDR1 LGHDT, CDR2 YNNKEL (reference sequence). CDR3 length: 16 amino acids. CDR3 sequence (DNA): TGTGCCAGCAGCCAAGAGGGGGCGGGAGGTCGGGCTGAGCAGTTCTTC. Its protein is CASSQEGAGGRAEQFF.

CDR3: CASSFSGTGTDTQYF. DNA for the CDR3: TGCGCCAGCAGCTTCTCCGGGACAGGTACAGATACGCAGTATTTT. The chain couples TRBV5-1 to TRBJ2-3; 8 bases agree with TRBD1. J lost 3 bases, V lost 2 bases, and 5 bases had no gene match. The CDR3 runs to 15 residues. Looked up from germline, CDR1 is SGHRS and CDR2 is YFSETQ.

The genes are TRBV4-3 and TRBJ2-7; a weak D match, TRBD1 (6 bases). CDR3 size: 14 residues. Trimming took off 1 base at V and 3 bases at J, with 10 bases between the two ends. CDR1 LGHNA and CDR2 YSLEER come from the germline V gene. The CDR3 loop reads CASSQALDSYEQYF. As DNA, the CDR3 is TGCGCCAGCAGCCAAGCCTTGGACAGCTACGAGCAGTACTTC.

The chain uses TRBV20-1 and TRBJ2-7, with 7 bases matching TRBD2. Germline V lookup: CDR1 DFQATT, CDR2 SNEGSKA (reference sequence). V trimming: 0 bases; J trimming: 2 bases; junction bases outside the gene matches: 1. The CDR3 spans 13 residues. DNA of the CDR3: TGCAGTGCTAGAGATGGGAGGGCCTACGAGCAGTACTTC. Translation gives CSARDGRAYEQYF.

The chain uses TRBV6-6 and TRBJ2-1; D possibly corresponds to TRBD1 (6 bases). From germline, CDR1 is MNHNY and CDR2 SVGAGI (reference sequence). The CDR3 extends over 12 amino acids. Trimming left V 6 bases short and J 8 bases short, with 11 bases between. The CDR3 is CASSSGAYEQFF. The CDR3 bases are TGTGCCAGCAGCTCAGGGGCTTATGAGCAGTTCTTC.

V gene TRBV29-1 combines with J gene TRBJ2-2; TRBD2 matches 8 bases. The junction had 11 bases not matched to a gene; V was cut back by 7 bases and J by 7 bases. Looked up from germline, CDR1 is SQVTM and CDR2 is ANQGSEA. This CDR3 is 14 amino acids long. As DNA, the CDR3 is TGCAGCGGGGTGATCGGGGGGGCGATCGGGGAGCTGTTTTTT. Translated, it gives CSGVIGGAIGELFF.

This clonotype has a handful of counts. V is TRBV20-1 and J is TRBJ2-3; 10 bases map to TRBD2. This CDR3 spans 15 amino acids. V shed 3 bases, J shed 6 bases, and the junction held 9 bases outside the gene matches. Germline CDR1 is DFQATT and CDR2 is SNEGSKA (reference sequence). This CDR3 reads CSARRLAGGYDTQYF. As DNA, the CDR3 is TGCAGTGCTAGGCGGTTAGCGGGGGGATATGATACGCAGTATTTT.